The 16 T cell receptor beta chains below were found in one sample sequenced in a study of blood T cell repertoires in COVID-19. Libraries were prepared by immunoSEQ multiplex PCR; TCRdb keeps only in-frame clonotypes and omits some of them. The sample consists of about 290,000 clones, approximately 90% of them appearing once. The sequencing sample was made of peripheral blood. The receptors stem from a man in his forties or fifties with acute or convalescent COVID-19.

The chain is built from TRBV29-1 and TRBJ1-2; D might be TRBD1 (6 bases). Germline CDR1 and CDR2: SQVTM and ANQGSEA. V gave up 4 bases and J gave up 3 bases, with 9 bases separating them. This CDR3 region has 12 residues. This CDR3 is CSVGAGDYGYTF. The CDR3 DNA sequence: TGCAGCGTTGGGGCAGGGGACTATGGCTACACCTTC.

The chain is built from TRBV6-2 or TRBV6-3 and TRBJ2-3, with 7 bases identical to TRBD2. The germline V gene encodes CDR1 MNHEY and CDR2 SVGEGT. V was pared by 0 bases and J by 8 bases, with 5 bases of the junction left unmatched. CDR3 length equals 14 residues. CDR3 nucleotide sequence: TGTGCCAGCAGTTACTCAGGGACTATAAGTACGCAGTATTTT. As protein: CASSYSGTISTQYF.

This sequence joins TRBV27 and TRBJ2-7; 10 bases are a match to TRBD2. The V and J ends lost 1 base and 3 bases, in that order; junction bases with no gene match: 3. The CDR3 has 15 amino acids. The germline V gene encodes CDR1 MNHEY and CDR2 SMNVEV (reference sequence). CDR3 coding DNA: TGTGCCAGCAGTTTATTGGCTAGCGGGGGCTACGAGCAGTACTTC. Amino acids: CASSLLASGGYEQYF.

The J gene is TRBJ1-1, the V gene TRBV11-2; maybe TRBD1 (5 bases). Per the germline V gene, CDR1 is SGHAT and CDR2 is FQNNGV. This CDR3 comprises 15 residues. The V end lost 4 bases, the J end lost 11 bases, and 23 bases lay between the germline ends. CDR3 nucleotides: TGTGCCAGCAGCTCGTGGGGGGGGACCTATGTTCGGGCTTTCTTT. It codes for CASSSWGGTYVRAFF. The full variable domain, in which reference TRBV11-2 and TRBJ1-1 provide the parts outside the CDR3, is EAGVAQSPRYKIIEKRQSVAFWCNPISGHATLYWYQQILGQGPKLLIQFQNNGVVDDSQLPKDRFSAERLKGVDSTLKIQPAKLEDSAVYLCASSSWGGTYVRAFFGQGTRLTVV.

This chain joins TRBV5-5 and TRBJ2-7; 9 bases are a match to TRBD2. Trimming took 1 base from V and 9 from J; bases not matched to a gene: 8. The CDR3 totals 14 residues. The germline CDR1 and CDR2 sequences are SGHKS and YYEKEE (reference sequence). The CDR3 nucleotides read TGTGCCAGCAGCTTGTCTAGCGGGGCCACCGGGCAGTACTTC. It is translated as CASSLSSGATGQYF.

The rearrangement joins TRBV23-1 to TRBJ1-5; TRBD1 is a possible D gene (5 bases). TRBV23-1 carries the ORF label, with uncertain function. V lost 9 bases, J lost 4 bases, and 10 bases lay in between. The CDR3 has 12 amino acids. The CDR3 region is CARGAVNQPQHF. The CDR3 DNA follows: TGCGCCAGAGGGGCAGTTAATCAGCCCCAGCATTTT.

The CDR3 loop is CASRLSGGTSTDTQYF. In DNA, the CDR3 is TGCGCCAGCAGGCTTAGCGGGGGGACTAGCACAGATACGCAGTATTTT. The chain recombines TRBV5-1 with TRBJ2-3, with 10 bases that match TRBD2. The CDR3 has 16 amino acids. With 5 bases clipped from V and 0 bases from J, the junction kept 6 bases outside the gene matches. The germline gives CDR1 SGHRS, CDR2 YFSETQ.

The DNA of the CDR3 is TGTGCCAGCAGTTCTCGACAGGGAATCACTGAAGCTTTCTTT. As protein: CASSSRQGITEAFF. V is TRBV6-5 and J is TRBJ1-1; 7 bases are shared with TRBD1. The CDR3 extends over 14 amino acids. J lost 4 bases, V lost 4 bases, and 6 bases had no gene match. The germline gives CDR1 MNHEY, CDR2 SVGAGI.

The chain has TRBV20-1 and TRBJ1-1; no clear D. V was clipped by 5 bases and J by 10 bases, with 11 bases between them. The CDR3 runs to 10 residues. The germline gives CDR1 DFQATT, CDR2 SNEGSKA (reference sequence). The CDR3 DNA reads TGCAGTGCTGACCCGGGTCGAGCTTTCTTT. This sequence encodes CSADPGRAFF.

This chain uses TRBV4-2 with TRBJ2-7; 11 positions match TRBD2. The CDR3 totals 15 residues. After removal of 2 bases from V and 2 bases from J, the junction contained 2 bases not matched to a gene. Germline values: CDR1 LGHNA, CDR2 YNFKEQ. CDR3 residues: CASSQLAGGTYEQYF. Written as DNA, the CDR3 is TGTGCCAGCAGCCAACTAGCGGGGGGAACCTACGAGCAGTACTTC.

DNA for the CDR3: TGTGCCAGCAGTCCCCGGGGGATCGCTAGCACAGATACGCAGTATTTT. Its translation: CASSPRGIASTDTQYF. V usage is TRBV7-2 and J usage is TRBJ2-3, with D possibly being TRBD2 (6 bases). Germline V CDR1 and CDR2: SGHTA, FQGNSA. The CDR3 contains 16 residues. V was shortened by 6 bases and J by 0 bases, with 16 bases between the two germline ends.

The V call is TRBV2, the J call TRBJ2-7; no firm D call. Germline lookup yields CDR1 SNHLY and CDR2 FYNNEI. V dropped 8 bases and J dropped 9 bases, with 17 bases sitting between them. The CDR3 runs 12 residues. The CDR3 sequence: CASGLRLGGQYF. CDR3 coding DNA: TGTGCCAGCGGCCTAAGGCTAGGCGGGCAGTACTTC.

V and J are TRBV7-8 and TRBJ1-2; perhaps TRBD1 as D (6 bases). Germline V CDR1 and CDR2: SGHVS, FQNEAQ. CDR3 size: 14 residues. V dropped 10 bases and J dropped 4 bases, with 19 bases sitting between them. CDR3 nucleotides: TGTGCCACCTCGGCCCGTACAGGGCCCTATGGCTACACCTTC. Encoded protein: CATSARTGPYGYTF.

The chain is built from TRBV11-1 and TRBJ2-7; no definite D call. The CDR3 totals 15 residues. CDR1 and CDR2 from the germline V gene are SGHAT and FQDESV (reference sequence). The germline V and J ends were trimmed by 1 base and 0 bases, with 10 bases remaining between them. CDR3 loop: CASSLGRLGSYEQYF. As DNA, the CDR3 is TGTGCCAGCAGCTTAGGGAGACTGGGCTCCTACGAGCAGTACTTC.

CDR3 sequence (DNA): TGCGCCAGCAGCCAAGCCGACAGGGGAGGTGCTGAAAAACTGTTTTTT. Protein sequence: CASSQADRGGAEKLFF. The V and J genes are TRBV4-1 and TRBJ1-4; TRBD1 agrees at 8 bases. Trimming cost V 1 base and J 7 bases; bases outside gene matches: 8. The germline gives CDR1 MGHRA, CDR2 YSYEKL. CDR3 length: 16 residues.

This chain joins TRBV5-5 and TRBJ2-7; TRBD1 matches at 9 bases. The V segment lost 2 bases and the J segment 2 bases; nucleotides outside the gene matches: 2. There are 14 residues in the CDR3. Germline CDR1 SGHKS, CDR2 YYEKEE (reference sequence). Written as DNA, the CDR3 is TGTGCCAGCAGCTTCGGGACAGGGACCTACGAGCAGTACTTC. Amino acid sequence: CASSFGTGTYEQYF.